Presented here are 5 T cell receptor beta chains from one specimen sequenced in a study of blood T cells in healthy people across ages. Then a second PCR, running roughly 6 to 12 cycles, was carried out with a sample-barcoded 5' primer and a J-beta primer mix. TCRdb recomputed calls from the 5' RACE reads with MiXCR, one row per CDR3 protein. Altogether 800,000 to 1,000,000 distinct CDR3 sequences are present, under 50% being singletons, with the ten largest covering around 15%. The sequenced sample consisted of blood. These receptors were taken from a man in his thirties or forties in good health.

This clonotype was seen a handful of times. The rearrangement uses TRBV6-5 and TRBJ1-4; D remains unclear. Germline V gene data show CDR1 as MNHEY and CDR2 as SVGAGI. The CDR3 covers 16 residues. Trimming took 5 bases from V and 8 from J, leaving 21 bases between them. The CDR3, as DNA: TGTGCCAGCAGTCCCCATGGTGATGGAGCTCTCGAAAAACTGTTTTTT. It encodes CASSPHGDGALEKLFF.

This clonotype showed up just a few times. The rearrangement uses TRBV30 and TRBJ1-5, with TRBD1 matching over 8 bases. From germline, CDR1 is GTSNPN and CDR2 SVGIG (reference sequence). The V gene end was trimmed by 5 bases and the J gene end by 6 bases; junction bases not matched to a gene: 9. The CDR3 covers 14 residues. The CDR3, as DNA: TGTGCCTGGGCCTCCGGGACAGGTTTTCAGCCCCAGCATTTT. Translated: CAWASGTGFQPQHF.

V is TRBV7-9 and J is TRBJ2-5, with D maybe TRBD2 (6 bases). In germline, CDR1 is SEHNR, CDR2 FQNEAQ (reference sequence). This CDR3 spans 15 amino acids. The V and J ends lost 5 bases and 1 base respectively, with 14 bases between them. For the CDR3, the DNA is TGTGCCAGCAGCGCTAGCGCAAACCTCCAAGAGACCCAGTACTTC. Translating gives CASSASANLQETQYF.

This clonotype was observed a single time. The V and J genes are TRBV4-2 and TRBJ1-2; no reliable D call. The CDR3 has 13 residues. Germline loops: CDR1 LGHNA, CDR2 YNFKEQ. V lost 0 bases, J lost 7 bases, and 9 bases lay in between. This CDR3 reads CASSQDRQAGYTF. The CDR3 DNA follows: TGTGCCAGCAGCCAAGATCGGCAGGCTGGCTACACCTTC.

The rearrangement joins TRBV2 to TRBJ2-5; D remains unclear. The V gene's germline CDR1 is SNHLY and CDR2 FYNNEI. V was trimmed by 3 bases and J by 1 base, leaving 12 bases between them. The CDR3 is 15 residues long. This CDR3 is CASSELGSTQETQYF. In DNA form, the CDR3 reads TGTGCCAGCAGTGAGTTGGGCAGCACCCAAGAGACCCAGTACTTC.